The 3 T cell receptor beta chains below come from one sample, sequenced in a study of blood T cell repertoires in COVID-19. Assay: immunoSEQ multiplex PCR; the TCRdb copy retains only in-frame clones and omits some. The table has over 200,000 clones, 90% to 95% seen once. The sequenced sample was peripheral blood. Every receptor here comes from a man in his 60s with COVID-19, enrolled during active disease.

The rearrangement uses TRBV5-6 and TRBJ2-7; TRBD1 matches 8 bases. Losses at the gene ends were 2 bases for V and 3 bases for J; bases not matched to a gene: 7. Germline V gives CDR1 SGHDT, CDR2 YYEEEE. CDR3 length equals 15 residues. The CDR3 spells CASSFGQGVGYEQYF. The CDR3 nucleotides read TGTGCCAGCAGCTTTGGACAGGGAGTGGGCTACGAGCAGTACTTC. The variable domain in full, with the rest retrieved from reference TRBV5-6 and TRBJ2-7, is DAGVTQSPTHLIKTRGQQVTLRCSPKSGHDTVSWYQQALGQGPQFIFQYYEEEERQRGNFPDRFSGHQFPNYSSELNVNALLLGDSALYLCASSFGQGVGYEQYFGPGTRLTVT.

The rearrangement links TRBV10-3 to TRBJ2-1; TRBD2 matches at 12 bases. The CDR3 has 16 residues. The V segment lost 6 bases and the J segment 6 bases; nucleotides outside the gene matches: 9. Per germline, CDR1 ENHRY and CDR2 SYGVKD. CDR3 in DNA: TGTGCCATCAGGGAAAGACTAGCGGGGGACTCCAATGAGCAGTTCTTC. Its translation: CAIRERLAGDSNEQFF.

V gene TRBV7-8 combines with J gene TRBJ1-5, with 8 bases matching TRBD1. J gave up 4 bases and V 9 bases, and 5 bases lay outside the gene matches. The germline V gene has CDR1 SGHVS and CDR2 FQNEAQ. The CDR3 has 13 amino acids. CDR3 bases: TGTGCCAGTGGGACAGGCCTGAATCAGCCCCAGCATTTT. This codes for CASGTGLNQPQHF.